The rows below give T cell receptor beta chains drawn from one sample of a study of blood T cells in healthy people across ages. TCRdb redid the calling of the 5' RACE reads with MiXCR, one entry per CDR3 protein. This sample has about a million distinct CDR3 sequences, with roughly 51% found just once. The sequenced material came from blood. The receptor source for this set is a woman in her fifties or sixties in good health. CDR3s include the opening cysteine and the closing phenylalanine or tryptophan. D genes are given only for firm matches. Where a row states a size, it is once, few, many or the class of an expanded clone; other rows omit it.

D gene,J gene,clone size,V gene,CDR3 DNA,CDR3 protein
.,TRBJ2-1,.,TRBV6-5,TGTGCCAGCAGTTACACTGGTCTAGAAACCAATGAGCAGTTCTTC,CASSYTGLETNEQFF
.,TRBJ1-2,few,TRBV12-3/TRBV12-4,TGTGCCAGCAGTTCCGCGACAGTAGGACGAAATGGCTACACCTTC,CASSSATVGRNGYTF
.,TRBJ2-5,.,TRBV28,TGTGCCAGCAGTTTTTTATATAGGGAGGGACAGAACAATGAGCAGTACTTC,CASSFLYREGQNNEQYF
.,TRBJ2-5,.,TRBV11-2,TGTGCCAGCAGCTCAACGTCTTTTCGCCAAGAGACCCAGTACTTC,CASSSTSFRQETQYF
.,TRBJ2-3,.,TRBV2,TGTGCCAGCAGTGAGGGGACCGGTGACGATACGCAGTATTTT,CASSEGTGDDTQYF
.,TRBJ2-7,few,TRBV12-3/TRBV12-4,TGTGCCAGCAAACGACCCGGTGACGAGCAGTACTTC,CASKRPGDEQYF
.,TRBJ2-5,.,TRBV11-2,TGTGCCAGCAGCTTAGAAAGGCCTGAGCAGTACTTC,CASSLERPEQYF
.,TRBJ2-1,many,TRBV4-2,TGTGCCAGCAGCCAAGATACCGCGAGTGTGAGGGCGTTCTTC,CASSQDTASVRAFF
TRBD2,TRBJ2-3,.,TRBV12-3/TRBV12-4,TGTGCCAGCAGTTTCTCAGCGGGAGGGCCGGTTACGCAGTATTTT,CASSFSAGGPVTQYF
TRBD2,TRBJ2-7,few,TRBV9,TGTGCCAGCAGCGCCCAAGCGGGACGCTCCTACGAGCAGTACTTC,CASSAQAGRSYEQYF
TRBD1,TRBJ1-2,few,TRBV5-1,TGCGCCAGCAGCTTGGGGGACAGAAGTTATGGCTACACCTTC,CASSLGDRSYGYTF
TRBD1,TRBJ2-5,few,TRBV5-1,TGCGCCAGCAGCCCAGGACAGGGGGTTCCGAAGACCCAGTACTTC,CASSPGQGVPKTQYF
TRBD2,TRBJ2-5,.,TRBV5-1,TGCGCCAGCAGCCTCTCCGGGACTAGCGTCGGGGTCGAGACCCAGTACTTC,CASSLSGTSVGVETQYF
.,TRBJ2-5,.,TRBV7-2,TGTGCCAGCAGCTTAGCGAAGACTCCCGGGAACAAGCAGTACTTC,CASSLAKTPGNKQYF
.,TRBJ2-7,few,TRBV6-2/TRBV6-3,TGTGCCAGCAGTTATGGAGGCAAGCCCTACGAGCAGTACTTC,CASSYGGKPYEQYF
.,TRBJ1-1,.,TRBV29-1,TGCAGCGCCCGACAGGAGCCGAACGCTGAAGCTTTCTTT,CSARQEPNAEAFF
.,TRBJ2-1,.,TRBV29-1,TGCAGCGTTGGGGACCCTTGGAATGAGCAGTTCTTC,CSVGDPWNEQFF
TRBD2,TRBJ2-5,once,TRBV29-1,TGCAGCGTTCAGGGACTAGCGGGAGACAATGAGCAGTACTTC,CSVQGLAGDNEQYF
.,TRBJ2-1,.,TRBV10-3,TGTGCCATCAGCGCTAGGACTGAGGGGTCTTACAATGAGCAGTTCTTC,CAISARTEGSYNEQFF
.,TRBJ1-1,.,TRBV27,TGTGCCAGCACACCTTCGACGAGATTAGATGAAGCTTTCTTT,CASTPSTRLDEAFF
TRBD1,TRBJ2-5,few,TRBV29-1,TGCAGCGTCGCCCGGACAGGGGATGGAGAGACCCAGTACTTC,CSVARTGDGETQYF
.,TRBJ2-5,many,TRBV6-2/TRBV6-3,TGTGCCAGCAGTATAGAACAGGGCAGGGTCCAAGAGACCCAGTACTTC,CASSIEQGRVQETQYF
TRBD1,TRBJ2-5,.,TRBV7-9,TGTGCCAGCAGCCCGACAGGGTGGGAAGAGACCCAGTACTTC,CASSPTGWEETQYF
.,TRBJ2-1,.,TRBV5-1,TGCGCCAGCAGCTTGGCACCTATCAATGAGCAGTTCTTC,CASSLAPINEQFF
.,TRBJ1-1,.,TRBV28,TGTGCCAGCACCTCTTACGGGGCGAGGACTGAAGCTTTCTTT,CASTSYGARTEAFF
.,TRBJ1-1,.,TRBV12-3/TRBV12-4,TGTGCCAGCAGGAGACAGATTGGGACTTTCTTT,CASRRQIGTFF
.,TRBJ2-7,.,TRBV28,TGTGCCAGCAAGGCCAGCTCCTACGAGCAGTACTTC,CASKASSYEQYF
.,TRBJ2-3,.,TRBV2,TGTGCCAGCAGTGTTGCCAGGGGGGTAGATACGCAGTATTTT,CASSVARGVDTQYF
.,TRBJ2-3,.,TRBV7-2,TGTGCCAGCAGCTTTACGGTAGGGACCAATGGAGCGACAGATACGCAGTATTTT,CASSFTVGTNGATDTQYF
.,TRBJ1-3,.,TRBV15,TGTGCCACCAGCAGAGATCGACACCGCTCTGGAAACACCATATATTTT,CATSRDRHRSGNTIYF
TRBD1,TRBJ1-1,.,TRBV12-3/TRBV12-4,TGTGCCAGCACCCTGGGGACAGATATTGAAGCTTTCTTT,CASTLGTDIEAFF
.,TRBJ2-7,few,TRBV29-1,TGCAGCGTAGAAACTAGGACCAGCTCCTACGAGCAGTACTTC,CSVETRTSSYEQYF
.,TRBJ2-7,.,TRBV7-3,TGTGCCAGCGCGCCGGACGGGCGCTCCTACGAGCAGTACTTC,CASAPDGRSYEQYF